This T cell receptor beta chain was identified during a study of tumor and adjacent non-tumor tissue in lung cancer. Three rounds of nested PCR, following a modified ARM-PCR protocol, produced the TCRbeta library. TCRdb called the multiplex PCR reads again in MiXCR, with one record for every CDR3 protein. Altogether around 75,000 distinct CDR3 sequences are present, around two thirds being singletons, with the ten largest covering 25% to 35%. Study-wide findings and caveats: Shorter survival was associated with higher TCR diversity in tumors. Top 100 clones took a larger repertoire share in normal lung.

This sample's RNA came from whole unsorted tissue. This non-tumor lung sample came from over 3 cm beyond the tumor edge. The CDR3 is 15 amino acids. In germline, CDR1 is MNHEY, CDR2 SVGEGT. Details on this clonotype: Its antigen remains unidentified. The junction departs from the called germline gene at one end, perhaps through a read error.

The sample comprised distant non-tumor lung tissue. The sequence was collected from a woman between 50 and 59 years old with non-small cell lung cancer. The chain links TRBV6-2 or TRBV6-3 to TRBJ1-1, with D possibly matching TRBD1 (6 bases). The CDR3 loop is CVSSGDGGGYTEAIF. The CDR3 nucleotides are TGTGTCAGCAGTGGTGACGGGGGCGGGTACACTGAAGCTATCTTT.